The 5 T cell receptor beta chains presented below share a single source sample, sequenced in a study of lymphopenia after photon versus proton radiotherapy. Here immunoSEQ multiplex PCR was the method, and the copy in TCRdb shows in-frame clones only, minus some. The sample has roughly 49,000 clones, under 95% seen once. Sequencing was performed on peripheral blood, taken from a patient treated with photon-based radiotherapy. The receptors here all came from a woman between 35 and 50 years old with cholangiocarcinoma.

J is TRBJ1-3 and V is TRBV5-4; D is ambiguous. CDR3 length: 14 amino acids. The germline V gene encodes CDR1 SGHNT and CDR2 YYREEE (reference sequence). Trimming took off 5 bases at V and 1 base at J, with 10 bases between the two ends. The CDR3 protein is CASRQSSSGNTIYF. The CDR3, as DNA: TGTGCCAGCAGGCAGTCCTCTTCTGGAAACACCATATATTTT.

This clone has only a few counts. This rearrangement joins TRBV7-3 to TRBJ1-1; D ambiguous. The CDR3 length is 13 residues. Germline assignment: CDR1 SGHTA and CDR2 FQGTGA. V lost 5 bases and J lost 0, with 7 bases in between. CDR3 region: CASSLTMNTEAFF. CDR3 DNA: TGTGCCAGCAGCCTTACAATGAACACTGAAGCTTTCTTT.

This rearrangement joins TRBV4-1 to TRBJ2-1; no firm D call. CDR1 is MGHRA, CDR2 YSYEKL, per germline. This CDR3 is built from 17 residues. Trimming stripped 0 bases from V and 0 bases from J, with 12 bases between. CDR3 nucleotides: TGCGCCAGCAGCCAAGATCTGGACCCGAGCTCCTACAATGAGCAGTTCTTC. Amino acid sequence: CASSQDLDPSSYNEQFF.

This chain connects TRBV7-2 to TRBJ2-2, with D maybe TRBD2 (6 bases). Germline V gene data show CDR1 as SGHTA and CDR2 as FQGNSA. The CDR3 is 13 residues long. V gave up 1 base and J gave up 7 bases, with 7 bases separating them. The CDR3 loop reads CASSLVGSGELFF. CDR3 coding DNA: TGTGCCAGCAGCTTAGTCGGGAGCGGGGAGCTGTTTTTT.

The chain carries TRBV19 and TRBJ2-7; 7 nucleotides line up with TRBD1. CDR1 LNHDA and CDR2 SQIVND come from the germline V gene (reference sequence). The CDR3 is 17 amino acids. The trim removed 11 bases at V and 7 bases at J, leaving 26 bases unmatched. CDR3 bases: TGTGCCTCCAGTAAAAAGCAGGGGGACAAACATGTCGGGGAGCAGTACTTC. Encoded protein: CASSKKQGDKHVGEQYF.